This T cell receptor beta chain emerged from a study of T cell clonality in common variable immunodeficiency. Study findings and constraints: T cell subpopulation sequencing would be needed to explain CVID clonality. In common variable immunodeficiency, TCR beta chains reportedly carried fewer deletions and N-nucleotide insertions. TCRbeta clonality was increased in CVID versus healthy controls.

This clone was seen at least ten times. Its antigen is unidentified. The read gets to within 3 residues of the CDR3 end, and the germline J gene fills in the rest. Generated by immunoSEQ multiplex PCR, the TCRdb table keeps only in-frame clones and is missing some. The sample contains about 37,000 clones, none occurring once; 0.95% lies in the top ten. This CDR3 is built from 19 residues. V lost 3 bases, J lost 0 bases, and 9 bases stayed unmatched. Germline assignment: CDR1 LNHDA and CDR2 SQIVND (reference sequence). The gene calls are TRBV19 and TRBJ2-1; 12 bases are a match to TRBD2. The source of this sequence is a person between 18 and 75 years old in good health. Sequenced material: peripheral blood mononuclear cells. CDR3 DNA (partial): TGTGCCAGTAGTATTCTCCCTAGCGGGGGGGACAGCTCCTACAATGAG. Protein product: CASSILPSGGDSSYNE. The entire CDR3 is CASSILPSGGDSSYNEQFF. Full variable domain (remainder filled in from reference TRBV19 and TRBJ2-1): DGGITQSPKYLFRKEGQNVTLSCEQNLNHDAMYWYRQDPGQGLRLIYYSQIVNDFQKGDIAEGYSVSREKKESFPLTVTSAQKNPTAFYLCASSILPSGGDSSYNEQFFGPGTRLTVL.